This TCR beta chain derives from a study of blood T cell repertoires in COVID-19. This clone was found once. TCRdb's copy holds only in-frame clones and misses some; the assay was immunoSEQ multiplex PCR. In the table there are about 140,000 clones, over 80% of which are singletons. This CDR3 has 16 amino acids. Germline-derived CDR1 and CDR2 are MNHEY and SMNVEV (reference sequence). V lost 9 bases to trimming and J lost 0 bases; unmatched junction nucleotides: 6. The genes are TRBV27 and TRBJ2-1, with 12 bases lining up with TRBD2. This clonotype was sampled from a man aged 30-40 years with COVID-19, enrolled during active disease. Source material: peripheral blood. The CDR3, as DNA: TGTGCCAGTGCTAGCGGGAGGGGAAGCTCCTACAATGAGCAGTTCTTC. It encodes CASASGRGSSYNEQFF.